These 6 T cell receptor beta chains came from one sample sequenced in a study of siplizumab effects on memory and regulatory T cells. The repertoire was sequenced with immunoSEQ multiplex PCR; TCRdb's copy has only in-frame clones and lacks some. In the table there are roughly 50,000 clones, over 90% of which are singletons. Input material: CD8+ T cells sorted from blood. The receptors derive from a human donor in good health.

This clone was seen just once. The CDR3 spells CASSWGLAGVNEQFF. CDR3 in DNA: TGTGCCAGCAGCTGGGGACTAGCGGGAGTCAATGAGCAGTTCTTC. The chain couples TRBV5-4 to TRBJ2-1; 14 bases map to TRBD2. Trimming took 3 bases from V and 6 from J; bases not matched to a gene: 2. Germline lookup yields CDR1 SGHNT and CDR2 YYREEE (reference sequence). CDR3 length equals 15 residues.

The chain employs TRBV28 and TRBJ2-3; D remains unclear. V lost 6 bases and J 0 bases, leaving 10 bases between the germline ends. The CDR3 has 14 amino acids. Germline V gives CDR1 MDHEN, CDR2 SYDVKM. CDR3 amino acids: CASSRPRSTDTQYF. Written as DNA, the CDR3 is TGTGCCAGCAGCAGACCACGGAGCACAGATACGCAGTATTTT. Filled out from reference TRBV28 and TRBJ2-3, the complete variable domain reads DVKVTQSSRYLVKRTGEKVFLECVQDMDHENMFWYRQDPGLGLRLIYFSYDVKMKEKGDIPEGYSVSREKKERFSLILESASTNQTSMYLCASSRPRSTDTQYFGPGTRLTVL.

In its sample, this clone was seen once. The chain uses TRBV9 and TRBJ2-2; 9 positions agree with TRBD1. The CDR3 spans 16 residues. The junction had 5 bases not matched to a gene; V was cut back by 0 bases and J by 5 bases. Germline values: CDR1 SGDLS, CDR2 YYNGEE. The CDR3 region has the DNA TGTGCCAGCAGCGTAGCAGAGGGACAGGGAACCGGGGAGCTGTTTTTT. Residues: CASSVAEGQGTGELFF. Together with reference TRBV9 and TRBJ2-2, the CDR3 gives the full variable domain: DSGVTQTPKHLITATGQRVTLRCSPRSGDLSVYWYQQSLDQGLQFLIQYYNGEERAKGNILERFSAQQFPDLHSELNLSSLELGDSALYFCASSVAEGQGTGELFFGEGSRLTVL.

The gene calls are TRBV15 and TRBJ2-1; D is possibly TRBD1 (7 bases). V lost 3 bases and J 10 bases, leaving 22 bases between the germline ends. CDR1 is LNHNV, CDR2 YYDKDF, per germline (reference sequence). CDR3 length: 16 residues. The CDR3 spells CATSRAKTGTRNEQFF. CDR3 coding DNA: TGTGCCACCAGCAGGGCAAAGACAGGGACTCGAAACGAGCAGTTCTTC.

The chain recombines TRBV6-1 with TRBJ1-5, with no clear D. In germline, CDR1 is MNHNS, CDR2 SASEGT. The CDR3 runs 12 residues. The V end lost 8 bases, the J end lost 3 bases, and 8 bases lay between the germline ends. The CDR3 region has the DNA TGTGCCAGCGGGCAATTCAATCAGCCCCAGCATTTT. Its translation: CASGQFNQPQHF.

The rearrangement joins TRBV27 to TRBJ2-5; D is perhaps TRBD2 (6 bases). Trimming removed 4 bases at V and 0 bases at J, with 18 bases between. This CDR3 has 17 amino acids. CDR1 and CDR2 (germline): MNHEY, SMNVEV (reference sequence). CDR3: CASSSAVAVSYQETQYF. CDR3 nucleotide sequence: TGTGCCAGCAGTTCGGCCGTAGCGGTTTCATACCAAGAGACCCAGTACTTC.